Sequencing of this T cell receptor (beta chain) was carried out in a study of T cells in localized non-small cell lung cancer. For this clone: Its antigen is not identified.

Method: immunoSEQ multiplex PCR; TCRdb's copy keeps in-frame clones and lacks some. The sample has 28,000 or so clones, 87% seen once; the top ten hold roughly 7.3%. Overall study findings and caveats: A denser population of T cells in blood accompanied longer overall survival.

The receptor comes from a male donor older than 55 with stage I lung adenocarcinoma. Specimen: peripheral blood, collected before any cancer treatment.

This CDR3 is CASSTTGSYNSPLHF. The CDR3 DNA reads TGTGCCAGCAGCACGACAGGATCCTATAATTCACCCCTCCACTTT. The chain employs TRBV11-2 and TRBJ1-6, with a weak D call TRBD1 (6 bases). V was trimmed by 5 bases and J by 1 base, leaving 9 bases between them. The CDR3 loop spans 15 amino acids. Per germline, CDR1 SGHAT and CDR2 FQNNGV. Complete variable domain (other parts from reference TRBV11-2 and TRBJ1-6): EAGVAQSPRYKIIEKRQSVAFWCNPISGHATLYWYQQILGQGPKLLIQFQNNGVVDDSQLPKDRFSAERLKGVDSTLKIQPAKLEDSAVYLCASSTTGSYNSPLHFGNGTRLTVT.